These 12 T cell receptor beta chains were all obtained from the same sample, sequenced in a study of low-dose radiotherapy and immunotherapy resistance in tumors. TRAV- and TRBV-specific primers primed first-strand cDNA, covering alpha and beta chains. Both a constant-region primer and a V-primer adapter served to amplify TCRs across 20 to 25 PCR cycles. TCRdb redid the calling of the reads with MiXCR, one entry per CDR3 protein. The profile shows fewer than 50,000 distinct CDR3 sequences, 20% to 30% of them singletons. Described time point: after trial treatment. The treatment: LDRT plus nivolumab, ipilimumab, low-dose cyclophosphamide and aspirin (RACIN trial). The material was PBMCs, obtained after low-dose radiotherapy plus immunotherapy. The receptors were gathered from a male donor with prostate cancer.

This clonotype was picked up many times. V and J are TRBV3-1 and TRBJ2-7; TRBD1 agrees at 8 bases. The CDR3 is 14 residues long. The germline V gene encodes CDR1 LGHDT and CDR2 YNNKEL (reference sequence). V trimming: 0 bases; J trimming: 3 bases; junction bases outside the gene matches: 1. For the CDR3, the DNA is TGTGCCAGCAGCCAAGACAGGGGGCTCTACGAGCAGTACTTC. This translates into CASSQDRGLYEQYF.

This clonotype occurred many times. The chain uses TRBV5-4 and TRBJ1-2; D is undetermined. This CDR3 region has 14 residues. V was cut by 0 bases and J by 6 bases, with 12 bases left in between. Germline assignment: CDR1 SGHNT and CDR2 YYREEE (reference sequence). DNA for the CDR3: TGTGCCAGCAGCTTGGAGGGTCTGAGAGATGGCTACACCTTC. Translation: CASSLEGLRDGYTF.

Many counts were recorded for this clonotype. The chain carries TRBV7-9 and TRBJ2-3, with D possibly TRBD2 on 6 matching bases. The V gene lost 2 bases and the J gene lost 2 bases, with 11 bases spanning the gap. Germline V lookup: CDR1 SEHNR, CDR2 FQNEAQ (reference sequence). The CDR3 has 15 amino acids. The CDR3 protein is CASSLRLGNTDTQYF. The CDR3 DNA is TGTGCCAGCAGCTTAAGACTAGGCAACACAGATACGCAGTATTTT.

This clonotype was counted only a few times. The chain couples TRBV5-8 to TRBJ2-2; TRBD1 is a possible D gene (6 bases). In germline, CDR1 is SGHTS, CDR2 YDEGEE. Trimming cost V 10 bases and J 1 base, with 11 bases left between them. The CDR3 is made up of 13 amino acids. CDR3 bases: TGTGCCTCTAGAGGGGGGAACACCGGGGAGCTGTTTTTT. This gives the protein CASRGGNTGELFF.

The sample holds many counts of this clonotype. The chain couples TRBV18 to TRBJ2-3, with TRBD1 identical over 8 bases. The junction had 8 bases not matched to a gene; V was cut back by 5 bases and J by 4 bases. CDR3 length equals 15 residues. CDR1 is KGHSH, CDR2 LQKENI, per germline. The CDR3 DNA follows: TGTGCCAGCTCATTACAGACAGGGGTGGCAGATACGCAGTATTTT. Translating it yields CASSLQTGVADTQYF. The entire variable domain, with the rest obtained from reference TRBV18 and TRBJ2-3, is as follows: NAGVMQNPRHLVRRRGQEARLRCSPMKGHSHVYWYRQLPEEGLKFMVYLQKENIIDESGMPKERFSAEFPKEGPSILRIQQVVRGDSAAYFCASSLQTGVADTQYFGPGTRLTVL.

J is TRBJ2-2 and V is TRBV2, with D unclear. The CDR3 totals 14 residues. The V and J ends lost 7 bases and 4 bases respectively, with 13 bases between them. From germline, CDR1 is SNHLY and CDR2 FYNNEI. CDR3 protein: CASNPRSSTGELFF. CDR3 bases: TGTGCCAGCAATCCCCGAAGTAGCACCGGGGAGCTGTTTTTT.

This clonotype has at least ten counts. CDR3 protein: CSASAALGYEQYF. In nucleotides, the CDR3 is TGCAGTGCTAGCGCCGCCCTAGGCTACGAGCAGTACTTC. The genes are TRBV20-1 and TRBJ2-7; no reliable D call. The CDR3 sequence is 13 residues long. V lost 3 bases, J lost 3 bases, and 12 bases lay in between. CDR1 and CDR2 from the germline V gene are DFQATT and SNEGSKA (reference sequence).

There are many counts of this clonotype. The V call is TRBV7-9, the J call TRBJ2-7; D ambiguous. The V end lost 4 bases, the J end lost 2 bases, and 9 bases lay between the germline ends. The CDR3 runs 13 residues. CDR1 and CDR2 from the germline V gene are SEHNR and FQNEAQ (reference sequence). The CDR3 reads CASSSRVAYEQYF. The CDR3 region has the DNA TGTGCCAGCAGCTCCCGGGTGGCCTACGAGCAGTACTTC. The entire variable domain, with the rest obtained from reference TRBV7-9 and TRBJ2-7, is as follows: DTGVSQNPRHKITKRGQNVTFRCDPISEHNRLYWYRQTLGQGPEFLTYFQNEAQLEKSRLLSDRFSAERPKGSFSTLEIQRTEQGDSAMYLCASSSRVAYEQYFGPGTRLTVT.

This CDR3 is CASIYSESSYNEQFF. CDR3 DNA sequence: TGTGCCAGCATTTATTCAGAGAGCTCCTACAATGAGCAGTTCTTC. The V and J genes are TRBV27 and TRBJ2-1; D is unresolved. Germline V lookup: CDR1 MNHEY, CDR2 SMNVEV (reference sequence). Trimming left V 7 bases short and J 0 bases short, with 13 bases between. CDR3 size: 15 residues.

The rearrangement uses TRBV28 and TRBJ2-7; 9 bases are shared with TRBD1. Germline V gene lookup returns CDR1 MDHEN and CDR2 SYDVKM. V was clipped by 6 bases and J by 1 base; unmatched bases: 10. The CDR3 contains 16 residues. The CDR3 DNA follows: TGTGCCAGCAGCCCCCAACCCGGGACAGGGTCCTACGAGCAGTACTTC. Its translation: CASSPQPGTGSYEQYF.

This clonotype occurred a few times. The chain couples TRBV20-1 to TRBJ2-1, with TRBD2 matching over 10 bases. This CDR3 contains 17 residues. After removal of 1 base from V and 0 bases from J, the junction contained 6 bases not matched to a gene. Germline CDR1 DFQATT, CDR2 SNEGSKA (reference sequence). CDR3 DNA sequence: TGCAGTGCTAGAGGCCTTCTAGCGGGAGCCTCCTACAATGAGCAGTTCTTC. Its translation is CSARGLLAGASYNEQFF.

This clonotype was found a few times. The chain couples TRBV5-4 to TRBJ2-7; D may be TRBD1 or TRBD2 (5 bases each). There are 14 residues in the CDR3. Trimming cost V 3 bases and J 3 bases, with 13 bases left between them. The V gene's germline CDR1 is SGHNT and CDR2 YYREEE (reference sequence). CDR3 DNA sequence: TGTGCCAGCAGCTCCCCGGGACCCTACTACGAGCAGTACTTC. It encodes CASSSPGPYYEQYF.